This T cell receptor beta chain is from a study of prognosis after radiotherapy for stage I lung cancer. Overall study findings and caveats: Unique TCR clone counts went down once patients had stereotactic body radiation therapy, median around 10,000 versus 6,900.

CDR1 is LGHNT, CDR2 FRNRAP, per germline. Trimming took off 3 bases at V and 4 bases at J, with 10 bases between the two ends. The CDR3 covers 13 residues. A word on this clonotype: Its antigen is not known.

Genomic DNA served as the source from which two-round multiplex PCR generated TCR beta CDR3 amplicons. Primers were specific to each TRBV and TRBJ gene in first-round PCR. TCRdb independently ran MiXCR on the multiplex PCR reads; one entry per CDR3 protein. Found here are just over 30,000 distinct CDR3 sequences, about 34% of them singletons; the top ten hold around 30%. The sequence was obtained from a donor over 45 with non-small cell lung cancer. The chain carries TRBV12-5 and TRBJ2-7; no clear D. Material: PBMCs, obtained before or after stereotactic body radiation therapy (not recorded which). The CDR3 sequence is CASGLEPEYEQYF. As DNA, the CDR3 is TGTGCTAGTGGTTTAGAGCCGGAATACGAGCAGTACTTC.